This TCR beta chain was found in a study of OX40 agonist ivuxolimab in advanced cancers. Background on the study: Hepatocellular carcinoma, melanoma, renal cell or head and neck cancer was diagnosed in the dose-escalation patients. The study's findings and limits: Determination of antigen specificity was not performed for the expanded peripheral T cells.

With regard to this clone: Its specificity is unknown. Other nucleotide sequences in the sample specify the same CDR3.

The assay was immunoSEQ multiplex PCR, and TCRdb's table has in-frame clones only and misses some. Here the sample spans 57,000 or so clones, about 90% being singletons. The CDR3 has 14 amino acids. Germline values: CDR1 SGHNT, CDR2 YENEEA. With 1 base removed from V and 8 bases from J, the gap between germline ends came to 15 bases. The chain joins TRBV11-3 to TRBJ2-7; possibly TRBD1 or TRBD2 for D (6 bases each). Source: CD4+ or CD8+ T cells sorted from blood, taken in a trial of the OX40 agonist ivuxolimab. The sequence came from an adult with an advanced solid tumor such as melanoma, head and neck, liver or kidney cancer. The CDR3: CASSLGGDKRKQYF. In DNA, the CDR3 is TGTGCCAGCAGCTTAGGGGGGGACAAGAGGAAGCAGTACTTC.